Following are 14 T cell receptor beta chains from one sample sequenced in a study of blood T cell repertoires in COVID-19. Clones were sequenced by immunoSEQ multiplex PCR, and TCRdb holds only the in-frame ones, with some missing. The table lists over 130,000 clones, roughly 84% of them singletons. Sequenced sample: peripheral blood. The source is an older woman with acute or convalescent COVID-19.

The chain couples TRBV6-5 to TRBJ1-2; tentatively, D is TRBD1 (5 bases). This CDR3 comprises 13 residues. Germline CDR1 reads MNHEY; CDR2 reads SVGAGI. V was trimmed by 6 bases and J by 7 bases, leaving 15 bases between them. The CDR3, as DNA: TGTGCCAGCAGCTCACGGCGGGGGTTTGGCTACACCTTC. This codes for CASSSRRGFGYTF.

The chain combines TRBV19 with TRBJ1-5, with 9 bases identical to TRBD1. Germline CDR1 is LNHDA and CDR2 is SQIVND (reference sequence). This CDR3 is 14 amino acids long. With 7 bases clipped from V and 6 bases from J, the junction kept 7 bases outside the gene matches. The chain's CDR3 is CASTPGQGSQPQHF. CDR3 nucleotide sequence: TGTGCCAGTACCCCGGGACAGGGAAGTCAGCCCCAGCATTTT.

The chain uses TRBV3-1 (or the pseudogene TRBV3-2) and TRBJ2-7, with TRBD2 identical over 10 bases. The junction had 7 bases not matched to a gene; V was cut back by 0 bases and J by 2 bases. In germline, CDR1 is LGHDT, CDR2 YNNKEL (reference sequence). CDR3 length: 17 amino acids. Written as DNA, the CDR3 is TGTGCCAGCAGCCAAGAGTGGAAGCGGGAGGGCCCCTACGAGCAGTACTTC. Its protein is CASSQEWKREGPYEQYF.

The chain combines TRBV5-1 with TRBJ2-1; TRBD1 agrees at 8 bases. V dropped 0 bases and J dropped 6; count of bases not matched to a gene: 5. CDR3 size: 15 residues. Looked up from germline, CDR1 is SGHRS and CDR2 is YFSETQ. The CDR3 coding sequence is TGCGCCAGCAGCTTGGATCAGGGGGCGTTCAATGAGCAGTTCTTC. It specifies CASSLDQGAFNEQFF.

Worth noting for this clone: Other DNA sequences in this specimen translate into the identical CDR3. The chain employs TRBV28 and TRBJ2-7, with D uncertain. CDR3 length equals 12 residues. V was clipped by 2 bases and J by 2 bases, with 4 bases between them. The V gene's germline CDR1 is MDHEN and CDR2 SYDVKM. The CDR3 reads CASSLRAYEQYF. The CDR3 DNA reads as TGTGCCAGCAGTTTAAGAGCCTACGAGCAGTACTTC.

The chain has TRBV3-1 (or the pseudogene TRBV3-2) and TRBJ1-2; no reliable D call. Germline CDR1 is LGHDT and CDR2 is YNNKEL (reference sequence). This CDR3 comprises 14 residues. Deletions cut 1 base from V and 4 bases from J, with 10 bases between. The CDR3 coding sequence is TGTGCCAGCAGCCAAGGCGAGGTCTCCTATGGCTACACCTTC. Translation gives CASSQGEVSYGYTF.

This clone was observed a few times. At the DNA level, this CDR3 is encoded by other sequences in the same sample as well. The chain carries TRBV9 and TRBJ1-5; D not certain. CDR3 length: 14 residues. The germline V and J ends were trimmed by 0 bases and 0 bases, with 4 bases remaining between them. Germline CDR1 and CDR2: SGDLS and YYNGEE. The CDR3 DNA sequence: TGTGCCAGCAGCGTAGACGGTAGCAATCAGCCCCAGCATTTT. Its translation is CASSVDGSNQPQHF.

This clone has a handful of counts. The V and J genes are TRBV18 and TRBJ1-5; maybe TRBD1 (5 bases). Trimming removed 3 bases at V and 4 bases at J, with 13 bases between. The CDR3 totals 15 residues. The germline CDR1 and CDR2 sequences are KGHSH and LQKENI. CDR3 protein: CASSPAGVGNQPQHF. CDR3 in DNA: TGTGCCAGCTCACCGGCGGGGGTAGGGAATCAGCCCCAGCATTTT. The full variable domain, its missing parts supplied by reference TRBV18 and TRBJ1-5, is NAGVMQNPRHLVRRRGQEARLRCSPMKGHSHVYWYRQLPEEGLKFMVYLQKENIIDESGMPKERFSAEFPKEGPSILRIQQVVRGDSAAYFCASSPAGVGNQPQHFGDGTRLSIL.

This rearrangement joins TRBV3-1 (or the pseudogene TRBV3-2) to TRBJ1-1; D gene uncertain. CDR3 size: 14 residues. CDR1 and CDR2 from the germline V gene are LGHDT and YNNKEL (reference sequence). V lost 5 bases and J lost 3, with 13 bases in between. CDR3 bases: TGTGCCAGCAGCGTCCGGGGATGGGACACTGAAGCTTTCTTT. Translation gives CASSVRGWDTEAFF.

CDR3 amino acids: CAMSSGHSYNEQFF. The DNA for the CDR3 is TGTGCCATGTCTAGCGGCCACTCCTACAATGAGCAGTTCTTC. The chain has TRBV30 and TRBJ2-1, with 7 bases matching TRBD2. The V gene end was trimmed by 8 bases and the J gene end by 0 bases; junction bases not matched to a gene: 7. Germline V CDR1 and CDR2: GTSNPN, SVGIG (reference sequence). This CDR3 contains 14 residues.

This sequence joins TRBV12-3 or TRBV12-4 and TRBJ1-4; 9 bases fit TRBD1. J was trimmed by 6 bases and V by 8 bases; bases with no gene match: 4. The CDR3 spans 13 residues. The CDR3 bases are TGTGCCAGCCGGACAGGGGTTGATGAAAAACTGTTTTTT. It translates to CASRTGVDEKLFF.

With regard to this clone: Other DNA sequences in this specimen translate into the identical CDR3. The chain is built from TRBV30 and TRBJ1-5, with 8 bases fitting TRBD1. This CDR3 spans 13 amino acids. Germline CDR1 and CDR2: GTSNPN and SVGIG (reference sequence). Germline trimming cut 3 bases from V and 7 bases from J; bases unmatched to any gene: 5. CDR3 in amino acids: CAWSGQGKQPQHF. Written as DNA, the CDR3 is TGTGCCTGGAGCGGACAGGGAAAACAGCCCCAGCATTTT.

The rearrangement joins TRBV7-9 to TRBJ2-1, with TRBD2 identical over 8 bases. Germline-derived CDR1 and CDR2 are SEHNR and FQNEAQ (reference sequence). This CDR3 is built from 18 residues. J gave up 0 bases and V 5 bases, and 12 bases lay outside the gene matches. CDR3 region: CASSVYPLAGLSYNEQFF. Written as DNA, the CDR3 is TGTGCCAGCAGCGTATACCCCCTAGCGGGCCTCTCCTACAATGAGCAGTTCTTC.

For the CDR3, the DNA is TGCGCCAGCAGCCAAGCTCTAGCACAGGGGGCGAGGGGCGCAGGAGCTTTCTTT. Translated: CASSQALAQGARGAGAFF. The gene calls are TRBV4-1 and TRBJ1-1; 9 bases fit TRBD1. The CDR3 consists of 18 residues. CDR1 and CDR2 (germline): MGHRA, YSYEKL. V gave up 1 base and J gave up 10 bases; unmatched junction bases: 19.